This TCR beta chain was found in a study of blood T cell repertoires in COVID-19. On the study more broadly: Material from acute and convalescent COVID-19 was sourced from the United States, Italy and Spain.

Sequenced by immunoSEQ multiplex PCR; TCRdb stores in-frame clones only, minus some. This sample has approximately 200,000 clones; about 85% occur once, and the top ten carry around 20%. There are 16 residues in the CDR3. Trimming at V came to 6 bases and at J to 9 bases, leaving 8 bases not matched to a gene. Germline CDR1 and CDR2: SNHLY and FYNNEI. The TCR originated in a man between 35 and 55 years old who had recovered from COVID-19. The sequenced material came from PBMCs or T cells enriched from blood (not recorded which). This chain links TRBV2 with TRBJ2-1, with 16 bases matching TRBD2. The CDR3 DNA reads TGTGCCAGCAGAAAGGGACTAGCGGGAGGGTCTGGTGAGCAGTTCTTC. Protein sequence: CASRKGLAGGSGEQFF.